This record covers a single T cell receptor (beta chain). This clone was seen many times. The antigen it recognizes is unknown. Within one base of it there is no much larger clone, and no base qualities were kept. This entry comes from a study of metastatic and nonmetastatic thyroid tumors (dated by TCRdb to 2018 to 2020). Looking at the study overall: Repertoires from peripheral blood and from tumor or nodule tissue samples of malignant and benign thyroid patients were compared. Broader findings and caveats from the paper: In both blood and tumor samples, malignant tumors were reported to have significantly higher TCR beta diversity than benign nodules.

CDR3 length: 15 amino acids, cysteine to phenylalanine. CDR3 DNA only is kept here, 45 bases in frame from base 1. From the germline V gene, CDR1 is SGDLS and CDR2 is YYNGEE. At the junction V is shortened by 5 bases and J by 2 bases, with 11 bases in between. No treatment had been received by any patient before thyroid surgery. The study retrospectively analysed patient clinical samples collected from about 2012 to 2018 using T-cell receptor beta sequencing. Library preparation was by PCR. TCRdb names Illumina HiSeq 4000 as the instrument used. High-throughput sequencing was used to profile the CDR3 region of the TCR beta-chain in every patient. On the authors' methods: The researchers built a classifier to tell apart papillary thyroid cancer patients with distant metastasis, based on CDR3 differences among clinicopathological groups. The Shannon index was used to assess repertoire diversity, and the Morisita-Horn index was used to assess tumor-blood repertoire similarity. The public reads were reprocessed in TCRdb via fastp at Q25 and MiXCR, keeping in-frame beta chains. The V and J calls follow TCRdb's processing rather than the paper's. The sample includes 30,000 to 35,000 clones, with about a sixth observed a single time. 3% to 4% of the sample is in the top ten clones.

The V and J genes are TRBV9 and TRBJ2-6; a tentative D call is TRBD2 (5 bases match). The sample consisted of blood. The TCR comes from a female donor with papillary thyroid cancer or a benign thyroid nodule (not recorded which). Some clones in this sample may be carry-over from other donors' samples. This receptor has the CDR3 CASRGSVTGANVLTF. The DNA sequence is as follows: TGTGCCAGCAGGGGGAGTGTGACTGGGGCCAACGTCCTGACTTTC.